This is a list of T cell receptor beta chains from one sample in a study of OX40 agonist ivuxolimab in advanced cancers. Sequencing was performed with immunoSEQ multiplex PCR; in TCRdb, only in-frame clones are kept and a portion is missing. The table lists about 110,000 clones, about nine tenths of them singletons. This specimen consisted of CD4+ or CD8+ T cells sorted from blood, obtained in a trial of the OX40 agonist ivuxolimab. Receptors were obtained from an adult with an advanced solid tumor such as melanoma, head and neck, liver or kidney cancer. Both conserved end residues are part of each CDR3. A D gene is named only where the DNA matches it firmly. Clone size is stated in some rows and not others, as once, few, many or a class when expanded.

j_call v_call clone_size d_call cdr3_aa cdr3_nt
TRBJ1-2 TRBV5-1 once - CASSLRQAYANYGYTF TGCGCCAGCAGCTTGCGGCAGGCCTATGCGAACTATGGCTACACCTTC
TRBJ2-2 TRBV7-2 once - CASSFRQAANTGELFF TGTGCCAGCAGCTTCAGACAGGCGGCTAACACCGGGGAGCTGTTTTTT
TRBJ2-7 TRBV13 few - CASRRTVGSYEQYF TGTGCCAGCAGACGGACTGTTGGCTCCTACGAGCAGTACTTC
TRBJ1-4 TRBV25-1 - TRBD1 CASSTGTGSSKKLFF TGTGCCAGCAGTACCGGGACAGGGAGTAGTAAAAAACTGTTTTTT
TRBJ2-7 TRBV7-9 - - CASSSPGYEQYF TGTGCCAGCAGCTCCCCCGGCTACGAGCAGTACTTC
TRBJ1-1 TRBV18 - TRBD1 CASSQGQGGNTEAFF TGTGCCAGCTCACAAGGACAGGGTGGGAACACTGAAGCTTTCTTT
TRBJ1-4 TRBV10-3 few - CAISEPTGTAVF TGTGCCATCAGTGAGCCGACCGGGACTGCGGTTTTT
TRBJ2-3 TRBV30 - - CAWSKGDTDTQYF TGTGCCTGGAGTAAAGGGGACACAGATACGCAGTATTTT
TRBJ1-4 TRBV5-1 once - CASSSDRVANEKLFF TGCGCCAGCAGCTCCGACCGGGTGGCTAATGAAAAACTGTTTTTT
TRBJ2-7 TRBV6-6 - - CASKLVQGVYEQYF TGTGCCAGCAAACTAGTACAGGGAGTCTACGAGCAGTACTTC
TRBJ1-1 TRBV30 - - CAWSPAPKWAFF TGTGCCTGGAGTCCGGCTCCCAAATGGGCTTTCTTT
TRBJ2-2 TRBV5-1 - - CASSSGSTGELFF TGCGCCAGCAGCTCGGGCTCCACCGGGGAGCTGTTTTTT
TRBJ1-4 TRBV27 - - CASSVDRTNEKLFF TGTGCCAGCAGTGTCGACAGGACTAATGAAAAACTGTTTTTT
TRBJ1-1 TRBV28 - TRBD1 CASRSPTGGRTEAFF TGTGCCAGCAGGTCCCCAACAGGGGGCCGAACTGAAGCTTTCTTT
TRBJ1-4 TRBV4-1 once TRBD1 CASSQDRRQGDEKLFF TGCGCCAGCAGCCAAGATAGAAGACAGGGAGATGAAAAACTGTTTTTT
TRBJ2-5 TRBV7-2 - TRBD1 CASSLGGQVQETQYF TGTGCCAGCAGCTTAGGGGGACAGGTCCAAGAGACCCAGTACTTC
TRBJ2-1 TRBV9 - TRBD2 CASSDSGGAMDEQFF TGTGCCAGCAGCGACAGCGGGGGGGCGATGGATGAGCAGTTCTTC
TRBJ2-3 TRBV5-1 - TRBD1 CASSLGDRTADTQYF TGCGCCAGCAGCTTGGGGGACAGGACCGCAGATACGCAGTATTTT
TRBJ2-7 TRBV28 - TRBD1 CASTGGSYEQYF TGTGCCAGCACAGGGGGCTCCTACGAGCAGTACTTC
TRBJ2-5 TRBV5-1 - TRBD2 CASGRGSGSGLGRETQYF TGCGCCAGCGGGCGTGGTAGTGGTTCGGGACTAGGACGGGAGACCCAGTACTTC